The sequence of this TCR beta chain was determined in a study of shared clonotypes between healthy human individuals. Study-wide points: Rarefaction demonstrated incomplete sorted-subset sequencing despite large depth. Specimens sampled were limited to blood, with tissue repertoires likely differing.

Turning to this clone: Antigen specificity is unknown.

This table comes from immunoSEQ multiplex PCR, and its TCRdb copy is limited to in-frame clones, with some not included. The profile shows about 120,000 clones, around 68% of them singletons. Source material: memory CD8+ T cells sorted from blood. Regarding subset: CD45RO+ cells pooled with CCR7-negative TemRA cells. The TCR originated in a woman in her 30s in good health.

The CDR3 protein is CASSPGTETGEQFF. The CDR3 coding sequence is TGCGCCAGCAGCCCCGGGACAGAGACCGGGGAGCAGTTCTTC. V and J are TRBV5-1 and TRBJ2-1, with TRBD1 matching 7 bases. Germline V lookup: CDR1 SGHRS, CDR2 YFSETQ. Trimming removed 4 bases from V and 10 bases from J; junction bases left unmatched: 11. This CDR3 has 14 residues.